The present TCR beta chain was sequenced within a study of cytomegalovirus exposure and HLA in healthy donors. Points from the study as a whole: In vitro confirmation showed three CMV-associated chains to be CMV antigen specific. Across donors, presence/absence analyses took sequencing depth to be roughly uniform.

PCR was performed using 60 Vbeta and 13 Jbeta primers. Clones were read by immunoSEQ multiplex PCR, and TCRdb kept only the in-frame ones, dropping some. The sample totals about 110,000 clones. The CDR3 sequence is 16 residues long. Unmatched junction bases numbered 5, after V lost 3 bases and J lost 3 bases. Germline values: CDR1 SGDLS, CDR2 YYNGEE. In the case of this clone: Its antigen is currently unknown.

The receptor's source is a man aged 25-40 years in good health and CMV-seronegative. Sequences were obtained from PBMCs. The rearrangement uses TRBV9 and TRBJ2-5; 13 nucleotides line up with TRBD2. This chain's CDR3 is CASSDPGLAGKETQYF. CDR3 DNA sequence: TGTGCCAGCAGCGACCCGGGACTAGCGGGGAAAGAGACCCAGTACTTC.